The 5 T cell receptor beta chains given below trace back to one sample, sequenced in a study of shared clonotypes between healthy human individuals. Naive CD8 cells comprised CD45RO-negative, CCR7-positively selected cells, excluding terminally differentiated effector memory CD45RA+ cells. TCRdb's table, derived via immunoSEQ multiplex PCR, lists solely in-frame clones and lacks some. The table shows roughly 2.1 million clones, with approximately 94% occurring only once. What was sequenced was naive CD8+ T cells from PBMCs. These receptor sequences come from a man between 18 and 29 years old in good health. Some clones in this sample may be carry-over from other donors' samples.

CDR3 coding DNA: TGTGCCAACACTTTGGGGTATAACACTGAAGCTTTCTTT. Translating it yields CANTLGYNTEAFF. The chain recombines TRBV27 with TRBJ1-1, with D unclear. The V end was cut by 10 bases, the J end by 2 bases, with 14 bases between. The CDR3 has 13 residues. Germline V gene lookup returns CDR1 MNHEY and CDR2 SMNVEV (reference sequence).

The rearrangement links TRBV11-2 to TRBJ2-2; D is possibly TRBD1 (6 bases). Germline V gene sequence: CDR1 SGHAT, CDR2 FQNNGV. This CDR3 contains 18 residues. V was cut by 5 bases and J by 2 bases, with 21 bases left in between. The CDR3, as DNA: TGTGCCAGCAGCCTTTACCCGGGACGGGACACCAACACCGGGGAGCTGTTTTTT. Its protein product is CASSLYPGRDTNTGELFF.

V and J are TRBV5-8 and TRBJ2-5; 8 bases agree with TRBD2. The V gene's germline CDR1 is SGHTS and CDR2 YDEGEE. J was trimmed by 5 bases and V by 0 bases; bases with no gene match: 3. The CDR3 spans 14 residues. The CDR3 spells CASSLVASGETQYF. The DNA of the CDR3 is TGTGCCAGCAGCTTGGTTGCTAGCGGGGAGACCCAGTACTTC.

V and J are TRBV7-3 and TRBJ2-5; no reliable D call. Germline V gene sequence: CDR1 SGHTA, CDR2 FQGTGA. The CDR3 spans 14 residues. V was shortened by 4 bases and J by 5 bases, with 14 bases between the two germline ends. In nucleotides, the CDR3 is TGTGCCAGCAGCTCCACGGGCCCCGCGGAGACCCAGTACTTC. Translation gives CASSSTGPAETQYF.

This clone appeared a single time. CDR3 loop: CASSQGTGGDYGYTF. The DNA for the CDR3 is TGTGCCAGCAGCCAGGGGACAGGGGGCGACTATGGCTACACCTTC. The genes are TRBV4-2 and TRBJ1-2; 12 nucleotides match TRBD1. The CDR3 has 15 residues. The junction had 2 bases not matched to a gene; V was cut back by 3 bases and J by 3 bases. Per germline, CDR1 LGHNA and CDR2 YNFKEQ.